These 29 T cell receptor beta chains were sequenced from one sample in a study of identical twins. Using its own MiXCR run on the 5' RACE reads, TCRdb lists one record per CDR3 protein. The profile shows 500,000 to 600,000 distinct CDR3 sequences, approximately 22% of them singletons. These data were also filed under a second study, of T cells expressing NK-cell markers.

Sequenced input: CD4+ T cells sorted from blood. The receptors here all came from a woman between 18 and 30 years old in good health.

The chain couples TRBV19 to TRBJ1-1; no clear D gene. The CDR3 has 13 amino acids. CDR1 LNHDA and CDR2 SQIVND come from the germline V gene (reference sequence). The V and J ends lost 7 bases and 1 base respectively, with 10 bases between them. The DNA of the CDR3 is TGTGCCAGTACCTCCCGGGAGAACACTGAAGCTTTCTTT. This codes for CASTSRENTEAFF.

V and J are TRBV6-2 or TRBV6-3 and TRBJ2-2; D is ambiguous. V lost 7 bases, J lost 3 bases, and 12 bases lay in between. The V gene's germline CDR1 is MNHEY and CDR2 SVGEGT. This CDR3 is built from 14 residues. CDR3 region: CASINPTDTGELFF. Here the CDR3 DNA reads TGTGCCAGCATTAACCCGACCGACACCGGGGAGCTGTTTTTT.

The rearrangement links TRBV20-1 to TRBJ2-3, with D possibly matching TRBD2 (6 bases). The CDR3 spans 12 residues. The V gene lost 4 bases and the J gene lost 4 bases, with 9 bases spanning the gap. Germline values: CDR1 DFQATT, CDR2 SNEGSKA (reference sequence). CDR3 bases: TGCAGTGCTAAATCGGGGGCAGATACGCAGTATTTT. Protein sequence: CSAKSGADTQYF.

The chain couples TRBV7-9 to TRBJ1-4, with D tentatively TRBD1 (6 bases). The CDR3 is 15 residues long. Germline V gene sequence: CDR1 SEHNR, CDR2 FQNEAQ (reference sequence). The ends were cut back, 4 bases at V and 4 bases at J, with 13 bases in the middle. The CDR3: CASSSLNRDNEKLFF. CDR3 DNA sequence: TGTGCCAGCAGCTCCCTTAACAGGGATAATGAAAAACTGTTTTTT.

The rearrangement uses TRBV28 and TRBJ1-3; D not certain. The CDR3 extends over 15 amino acids. The V end lost 6 bases, the J end lost 2 bases, and 14 bases lay between the germline ends. The germline V gene encodes CDR1 MDHEN and CDR2 SYDVKM. CDR3 DNA: TGTGCCAGCAGCGGACGGTTTGGGGCTGGAAACACCATATATTTT. It is translated as CASSGRFGAGNTIYF.

The J gene is TRBJ2-5, the V gene TRBV12-3 or TRBV12-4; D gene uncertain. V dropped 2 bases and J dropped 2 bases, with 15 bases sitting between them. This CDR3 has 16 amino acids. Written as DNA, the CDR3 is TGTGCCAGCAGTTTATGGTTTAGGCAGACTCAAGAGACCCAGTACTTC. It is translated as CASSLWFRQTQETQYF.

This chain connects TRBV27 to TRBJ2-4, with D maybe TRBD2 (7 bases). The germline gives CDR1 MNHEY, CDR2 SMNVEV (reference sequence). This CDR3 contains 17 residues. CDR3 DNA sequence: TGTGACGGGGGGCGCAAGGCCCTTTGGGGGGTAGGCAACATTCAGTACTTC. Translated, it gives CDGGRKALWGVGNIQYF.

In this sample, this clonotype turned up many times. This sequence joins TRBV10-3 and TRBJ2-7; 7 nucleotides agree with TRBD1. V lost 5 bases to trimming and J lost 5 bases; unmatched junction nucleotides: 6. The CDR3 is 13 residues long. CDR1 and CDR2 (germline): ENHRY, SYGVKD. CDR3 protein: CAISRQGLDEQYF. The CDR3 nucleotides read TGTGCCATCAGTAGACAGGGTCTTGACGAGCAGTACTTC.

This clonotype was picked up a small number of times. For the CDR3, the DNA is TGCAGCGTTGAAGTTGGACAGTACCAAGAGACCCAGTACTTC. Amino acids: CSVEVGQYQETQYF. The chain couples TRBV29-1 to TRBJ2-5, with a tentative D call TRBD1 (6 bases). V lost 1 base and J lost 0, with 9 bases in between. Germline lookup yields CDR1 SQVTM and CDR2 ANQGSEA. The CDR3 runs to 14 residues.

The V call is TRBV2, the J call TRBJ1-6; TRBD1 might be the D (5 bases). The CDR3 has 14 residues. Germline V gives CDR1 SNHLY, CDR2 FYNNEI. Trimming cost V 6 bases and J 5 bases, with 11 bases left between them. The CDR3 region is CASSRTPNNSPLHF. The CDR3 coding sequence is TGTGCCAGCAGCCGGACACCAAATAATTCACCCCTCCACTTT.

The CDR3 loop reads CASSPQQGSQYF. The CDR3 region has the DNA TGTGCCAGCAGTCCCCAACAGGGGTCCCAGTACTTC. J is TRBJ2-5 and V is TRBV7-2; 7 bases map to TRBD1. Germline values: CDR1 SGHTA, CDR2 FQGNSA. Trimming cost V 6 bases and J 9 bases; bases outside gene matches: 7. This CDR3 is built from 12 residues.

This clonotype showed up just a few times. This sequence joins TRBV20-1 and TRBJ2-7, with D perhaps matching TRBD1 (6 bases). Between the trimmed V and J ends, which lost 5 bases and 0 bases, there was a span of 11 bases. Germline CDR1 reads DFQATT; CDR2 reads SNEGSKA (reference sequence). CDR3 length: 13 residues. The DNA for the CDR3 is TGCAGTGCTCTACAGGGATTCTCCTACGAGCAGTACTTC. This translates into CSALQGFSYEQYF.

The rearrangement uses TRBV6-5 and TRBJ2-1, with 7 bases lining up with TRBD1. V lost 6 bases and J lost 9; bases outside the gene matches: 5. The CDR3 consists of 12 residues. Germline CDR1 reads MNHEY; CDR2 reads SVGAGI. The CDR3 region is CASRGQFLEQFF. The CDR3, as DNA: TGTGCCAGCAGGGGACAGTTCCTTGAGCAGTTCTTC.

The chain links TRBV29-1 to TRBJ1-1; D remains unclear. The CDR3 loop spans 13 amino acids. Between the trimmed V and J ends, which lost 4 bases and 0 bases, there was a span of 9 bases. Germline-derived CDR1 and CDR2 are SQVTM and ANQGSEA. The CDR3 region is CSVAKDLNTEAFF. DNA of the CDR3: TGCAGCGTTGCGAAGGACCTGAACACTGAAGCTTTCTTT.

The rearrangement links TRBV9 to TRBJ1-2, with D unresolved. This CDR3 is built from 14 residues. Germline V CDR1 and CDR2: SGDLS, YYNGEE. Trimming took 0 bases from V and 7 from J, leaving 13 bases between them. The CDR3 region is CASSVDSRMGGYTF. In nucleotides, the CDR3 is TGTGCCAGCAGCGTAGATTCGAGGATGGGTGGCTACACCTTC.

This clonotype came up a few times. CDR3 sequence: CASSLWTGELDSPLHF. The CDR3 region has the DNA TGTGCCAGCAGCCTCTGGACAGGGGAACTGGATTCACCCCTCCACTTT. The V and J genes are TRBV3-1 and TRBJ1-6; 9 bases align to TRBD1. The V gene's germline CDR1 is LGHDT and CDR2 YNNKEL (reference sequence). This CDR3 has 16 amino acids. Germline trimming cut 4 bases from V and 8 bases from J; bases unmatched to any gene: 9.

In its sample, this clonotype was seen a few times. V and J are TRBV11-2 and TRBJ2-1; no reliable D call. This CDR3 contains 11 residues. Germline V gene lookup returns CDR1 SGHAT and CDR2 FQNNGV. The germline V and J ends were trimmed by 5 bases and 8 bases, with 7 bases remaining between them. The CDR3 bases are TGTGCCAGCAGCGTCGTGGATGAGCAGTTCTTC. Amino acid sequence: CASSVVDEQFF. The full variable domain, rest sourced from reference TRBV11-2 and TRBJ2-1, is EAGVAQSPRYKIIEKRQSVAFWCNPISGHATLYWYQQILGQGPKLLIQFQNNGVVDDSQLPKDRFSAERLKGVDSTLKIQPAKLEDSAVYLCASSVVDEQFFGPGTRLTVL.

This clonotype has only a few counts. The V call is TRBV5-5, the J call TRBJ1-3; D gene uncertain. The CDR3 is 15 residues long. The germline gives CDR1 SGHKS, CDR2 YYEKEE (reference sequence). The ends were cut back, 2 bases at V and 7 bases at J, with 16 bases in the middle. DNA of the CDR3: TGTGCCAGCAGCTTCTCCAGTTTCCCTGTTAACACCATATATTTT. Amino acid sequence: CASSFSSFPVNTIYF.

This clonotype appeared a few times. The V and J genes are TRBV12-3 or TRBV12-4 and TRBJ2-1, with 13 positions matching TRBD2. The CDR3 is made up of 15 amino acids. V lost 6 bases and J lost 4; bases outside the gene matches: 3. The CDR3 bases are TGTGCCAGCAGGCGGACTAGCGGGGGATACAATGAGCAGTTCTTC. Translation: CASRRTSGGYNEQFF.

This clonotype has just a few counts. V usage is TRBV10-3 and J usage is TRBJ1-4; D unclear. Trimming took 6 bases from V and 5 from J, leaving 10 bases between them. This CDR3 has 13 amino acids. Germline V gives CDR1 ENHRY, CDR2 SYGVKD. The CDR3 region is CAIREGGNEKLFF. The CDR3 DNA is TGTGCCATCAGGGAGGGAGGGAATGAAAAACTGTTTTTT.

In this sample, this clonotype turned up a few times. This chain links TRBV3-1 with TRBJ2-1; TRBD2 aligns across 8 bases. Per germline, CDR1 LGHDT and CDR2 YNNKEL (reference sequence). This CDR3 has 16 residues. The ends lost 3 bases at V and 7 bases at J; junction bases unmatched: 11. The CDR3 DNA reads as TGTGCCAGCAGCCAGCCGGGAGCGGGAGTGGGGAATGAGCAGTTCTTC. It is translated as CASSQPGAGVGNEQFF.

This clonotype appeared a single time. A single base separates this from a much larger clone, so it may be a read error. The chain joins TRBV29-1 to TRBJ2-6; D perhaps matches TRBD2 (6 bases). The CDR3 runs 15 residues. Germline-derived CDR1 and CDR2 are SQVTM and ANQGSEA. V lost 6 bases and J 2 bases, leaving 14 bases between the germline ends. The chain's CDR3 is CSVENGGAGANVLTF. CDR3 DNA: TGCAGCGTAGAAAACGGGGGAGCTGGGGCCAACGTCCTGACTTTC.

This clonotype was seen at least ten times. The chain has TRBV6-5 and TRBJ2-1; 9 bases agree with TRBD2. Germline V gene data show CDR1 as MNHEY and CDR2 as SVGAGI. This CDR3 is 16 amino acids long. Trimming at V came to 2 bases and at J to 3 bases, leaving 5 bases not matched to a gene. Here the CDR3 reads CASSYLASGDYNEQFF. The DNA of the CDR3 is TGTGCCAGCAGTTACCTTGCTAGCGGGGACTACAATGAGCAGTTCTTC.

The chain is built from TRBV5-1 and TRBJ2-2; D might be TRBD2 (6 bases). This CDR3 contains 15 residues. CDR1 and CDR2 from the germline V gene are SGHRS and YFSETQ. The V end lost 6 bases, the J end lost 4 bases, and 16 bases lay between the germline ends. The CDR3 is CASTLGTAGTGELFF. The CDR3 DNA is TGCGCCAGCACCCTGGGGACTGCGGGCACCGGGGAGCTGTTTTTT.

This clonotype has more than one count but fewer than ten. The gene calls are TRBV12-3 or TRBV12-4 and TRBJ1-6; no firm D call. This CDR3 has 14 amino acids. V lost 1 base, J lost 7 bases, and 8 bases lay in between. CDR3 sequence: CASSLDSLNSPLHF. The CDR3 DNA is TGTGCCAGCAGTTTAGACAGTTTAAATTCACCCCTCCACTTT.

This chain uses TRBV11-1 with TRBJ2-7, with TRBD2 matching 12 bases. The V segment lost 2 bases and the J segment 5 bases; nucleotides outside the gene matches: 16. The CDR3 is 19 residues long. Germline-derived CDR1 and CDR2 are SGHAT and FQDESV (reference sequence). The DNA of the CDR3 is TGTGCCAGCAGCTTAATTTGGGACACCCCGGGACTAGCGGGCCACGAGCAGTACTTC. It specifies CASSLIWDTPGLAGHEQYF. Full variable domain (missing parts from reference TRBV11-1 and TRBJ2-7): EAEVAQSPRYKITEKSQAVAFWCDPISGHATLYWYRQILGQGPELLVQFQDESVVDDSQLPKDRFSAERLKGVDSTLKIQPAELGDSAMYLCASSLIWDTPGLAGHEQYFGPGTRLTVT.

In this sample, this clonotype turned up a few times. The chain combines TRBV2 with TRBJ1-2; D is uncertain. Looked up from germline, CDR1 is SNHLY and CDR2 is FYNNEI. CDR3 length: 12 amino acids. With 8 bases removed from V and 2 bases from J, the gap between germline ends came to 9 bases. The CDR3 DNA reads as TGTGCCAGCGTTTCCCACAACTATGGCTACACCTTC. Translated: CASVSHNYGYTF.

This sequence joins TRBV20-1 and TRBJ2-1, with 8 bases lining up with TRBD2. The CDR3 runs to 15 residues. Looked up from germline, CDR1 is DFQATT and CDR2 is SNEGSKA (reference sequence). J lost 2 bases, V lost 1 base, and 4 bases had no gene match. The DNA of the CDR3 is TGCAGTGCTAGAGTGGACGGGGGGGCCTACAATGAGCAGTTCTTC. This translates into CSARVDGGAYNEQFF.

This sequence joins TRBV3-1 and TRBJ2-5, with D tentatively TRBD2 (5 bases). Germline CDR1 LGHDT, CDR2 YNNKEL (reference sequence). The ends were cut back, 4 bases at V and 3 bases at J, with 6 bases in the middle. The CDR3 loop spans 12 amino acids. The CDR3 spells CASSREKETQYF. CDR3 coding DNA: TGTGCCAGCAGCCGGGAGAAAGAGACCCAGTACTTC.